This paragraph covers one TCR beta chain sequence. The antigen remains unidentified. Approximately 110 mL of blood, on average, came from one heparinised draw per donor. These data are taken from a study of beta chain features in type 1 diabetes. Reverse transcription of all isolated RNA meant that expressed TCRB transcripts were sequenced. Assay used: immunoSEQ multiplex PCR; TCRdb lists only in-frame clones, some missing. The table has approximately 730,000 clones, around 15% seen once. Findings and caveats of the study: Diminished insertions and augmented deletions at VDJ junctions characterized type 1 diabetes patients. Because the template was cDNA, high-expressing cells might be over-represented. All four CD4+ subsets from Type 1 diabetes patients carried moderately but significantly shorter TCRB CDR3s.

Source material: naive CD4+ T cells from blood. This TCR was recovered from a man aged 18 to 29 with type 1 diabetes.

In nucleotides, the CDR3 is TGTGCCTGGTCGGCTCCGGAGACCCAGTACTTC. This gives the protein CAWSAPETQYF. The genes are TRBV30 and TRBJ2-5; D gene ambiguous. Germline V gives CDR1 GTSNPN, CDR2 SVGIG (reference sequence). Trimming removed 5 bases from V and 5 bases from J, with 9 bases in between. The CDR3 covers 11 residues.